This T cell receptor (beta chain) comes out of a study of CD8 T cells in Susac syndrome. In its sample, this clonotype was seen once. When the RNA was reverse transcribed, random hexamers were used with an input of roughly 0.5 to 1 ug. Amplification of TCR beta CDR3 was carried out by immunoSEQ multiplex PCR, which covered 54 Vbeta and 13 Jbeta segments. TCRdb re-called the immunoSEQ multiplex PCR reads with MiXCR, one entry per CDR3 protein. The sample consists of over 150,000 distinct CDR3 sequences, roughly 95% of them appearing once. Sequencing of TCR beta was carried out in blood CD8+ and CD4+ T cells. Germline-derived CDR1 and CDR2 are MGHRA and YSYEKL. The ends were cut back, 0 bases at V and 1 base at J, with 19 bases in the middle. The CDR3 runs 18 residues.

The specimen was CD4+ T cells from PBMCs. This receptor was identified in a human donor with multiple sclerosis. The chain joins TRBV4-1 to TRBJ2-7; weak D call: TRBD2 (7 bases). CDR3 sequence (DNA): TGCGCCAGCAGCCAAGAATCCAGTTACGGGGGGCTGTCCTACGAGCAGTACTTC. It yields the protein CASSQESSYGGLSYEQYF.